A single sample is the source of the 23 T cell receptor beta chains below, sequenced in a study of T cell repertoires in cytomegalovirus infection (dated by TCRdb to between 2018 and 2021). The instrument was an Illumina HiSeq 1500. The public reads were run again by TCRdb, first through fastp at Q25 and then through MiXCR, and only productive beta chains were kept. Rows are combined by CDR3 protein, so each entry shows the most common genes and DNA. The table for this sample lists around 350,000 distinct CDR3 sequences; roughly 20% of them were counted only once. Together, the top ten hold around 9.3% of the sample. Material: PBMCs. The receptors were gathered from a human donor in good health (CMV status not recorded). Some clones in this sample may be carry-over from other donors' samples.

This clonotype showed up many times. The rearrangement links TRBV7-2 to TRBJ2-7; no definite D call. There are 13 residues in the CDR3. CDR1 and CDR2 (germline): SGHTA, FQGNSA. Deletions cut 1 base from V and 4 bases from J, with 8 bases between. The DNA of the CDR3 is TGTGCCAGCAGCTTAGTTCCGGCGTACGAGCAGTACTTC. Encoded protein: CASSLVPAYEQYF. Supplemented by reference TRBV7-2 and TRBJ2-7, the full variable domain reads GAGVSQSPSNKVTEKGKDVELRCDPISGHTALYWYRQSLGQGLEFLIYFQGNSAPDKSGLPSDRFSAERTGGSVSTLTIQRTQQEDSAVYLCASSLVPAYEQYFGPGTRLTVT.

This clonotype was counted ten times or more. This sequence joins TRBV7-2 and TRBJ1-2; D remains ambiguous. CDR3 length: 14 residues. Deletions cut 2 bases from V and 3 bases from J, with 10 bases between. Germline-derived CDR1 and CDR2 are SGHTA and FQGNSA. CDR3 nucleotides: TGTGCCAGCAGCTTAAGCCTGATCGACTATGGCTACACCTTC. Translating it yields CASSLSLIDYGYTF. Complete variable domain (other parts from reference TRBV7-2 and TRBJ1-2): GAGVSQSPSNKVTEKGKDVELRCDPISGHTALYWYRQSLGQGLEFLIYFQGNSAPDKSGLPSDRFSAERTGGSVSTLTIQRTQQEDSAVYLCASSLSLIDYGYTFGSGTRLTVV.

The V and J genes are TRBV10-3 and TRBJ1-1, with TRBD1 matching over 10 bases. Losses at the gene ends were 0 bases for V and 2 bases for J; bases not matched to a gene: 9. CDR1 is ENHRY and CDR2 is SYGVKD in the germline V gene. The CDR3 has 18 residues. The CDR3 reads CAISESVKTGGFNTEAFF. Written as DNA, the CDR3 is TGTGCCATCAGTGAGTCAGTTAAGACAGGGGGCTTCAACACTGAAGCTTTCTTT.

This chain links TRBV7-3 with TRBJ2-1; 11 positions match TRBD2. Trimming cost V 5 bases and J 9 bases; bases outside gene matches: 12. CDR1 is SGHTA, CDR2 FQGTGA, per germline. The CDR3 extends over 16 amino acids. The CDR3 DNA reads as TGTGCCAGCAGCCCCCCGGCTAGCGGGAGGCTGAGTGAGCAGTTCTTC. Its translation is CASSPPASGRLSEQFF. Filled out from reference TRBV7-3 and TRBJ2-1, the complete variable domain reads GAGVSQTPSNKVTEKGKYVELRCDPISGHTALYWYRQSLGQGPEFLIYFQGTGAADDSGLPNDRFFAVRPEGSVSTLKIQRTERGDSAVYLCASSPPASGRLSEQFFGPGTRLTVL.

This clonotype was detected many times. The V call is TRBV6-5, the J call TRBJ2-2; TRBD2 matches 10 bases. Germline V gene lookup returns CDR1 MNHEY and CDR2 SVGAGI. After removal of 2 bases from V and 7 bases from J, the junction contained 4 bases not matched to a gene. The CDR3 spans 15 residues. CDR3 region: CASSYLAGAHGELFF. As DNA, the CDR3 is TGTGCCAGCAGTTACCTAGCGGGAGCTCACGGGGAGCTGTTTTTT.

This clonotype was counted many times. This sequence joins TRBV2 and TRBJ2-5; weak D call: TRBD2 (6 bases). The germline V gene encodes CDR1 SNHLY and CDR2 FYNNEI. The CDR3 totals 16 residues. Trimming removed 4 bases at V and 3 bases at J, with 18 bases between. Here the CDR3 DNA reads TGTGCCAGCAGTGCGATCGGGGGATGGGGGGAAGAGACCCAGTACTTC. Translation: CASSAIGGWGEETQYF.

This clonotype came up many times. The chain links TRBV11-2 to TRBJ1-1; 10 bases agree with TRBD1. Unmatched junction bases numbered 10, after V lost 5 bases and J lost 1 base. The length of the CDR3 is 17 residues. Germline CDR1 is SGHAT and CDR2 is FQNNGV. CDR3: CASSPLWDRGPNTEAFF. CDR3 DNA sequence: TGTGCCAGCAGCCCGTTATGGGACAGGGGACCGAACACTGAAGCTTTCTTT. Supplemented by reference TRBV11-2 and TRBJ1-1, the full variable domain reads EAGVAQSPRYKIIEKRQSVAFWCNPISGHATLYWYQQILGQGPKLLIQFQNNGVVDDSQLPKDRFSAERLKGVDSTLKIQPAKLEDSAVYLCASSPLWDRGPNTEAFFGQGTRLTVV.

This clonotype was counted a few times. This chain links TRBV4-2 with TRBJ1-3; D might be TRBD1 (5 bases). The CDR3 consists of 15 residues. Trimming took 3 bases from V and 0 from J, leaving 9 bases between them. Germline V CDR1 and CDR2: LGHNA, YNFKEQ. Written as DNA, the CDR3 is TGTGCCAGCAGCCAGCAGGGAGGCTCTGGAAACACCATATATTTT. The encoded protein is CASSQQGGSGNTIYF.

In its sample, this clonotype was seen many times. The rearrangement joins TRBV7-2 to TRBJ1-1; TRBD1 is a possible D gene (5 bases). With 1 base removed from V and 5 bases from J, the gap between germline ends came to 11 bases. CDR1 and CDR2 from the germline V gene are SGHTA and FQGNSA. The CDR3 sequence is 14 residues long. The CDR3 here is CASSLVTRGTEAFF. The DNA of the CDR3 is TGTGCCAGCAGCTTAGTGACCCGGGGGACTGAAGCTTTCTTT.

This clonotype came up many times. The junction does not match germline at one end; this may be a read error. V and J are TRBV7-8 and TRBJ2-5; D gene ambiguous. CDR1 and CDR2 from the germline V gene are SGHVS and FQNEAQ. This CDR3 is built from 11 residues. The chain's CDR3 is CASSQPMVLEF. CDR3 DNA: TGTGCCAGCAGCCAACCCATGGTCCTAGAATTC.

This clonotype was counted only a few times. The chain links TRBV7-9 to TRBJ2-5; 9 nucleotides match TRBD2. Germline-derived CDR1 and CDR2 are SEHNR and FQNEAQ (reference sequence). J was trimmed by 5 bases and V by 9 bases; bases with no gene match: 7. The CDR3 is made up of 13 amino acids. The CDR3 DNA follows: TGTGCCAGTCAGCGGGGGGCCACTGAGACCCAGTACTTC. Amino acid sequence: CASQRGATETQYF.

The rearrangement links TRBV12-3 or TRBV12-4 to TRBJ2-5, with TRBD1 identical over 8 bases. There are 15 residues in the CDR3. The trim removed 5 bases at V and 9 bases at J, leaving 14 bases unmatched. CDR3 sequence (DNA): TGTGCCAGCAGTACCCCGGACAGGGTTGGTCGGTCCCAGTACTTC. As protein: CASSTPDRVGRSQYF.

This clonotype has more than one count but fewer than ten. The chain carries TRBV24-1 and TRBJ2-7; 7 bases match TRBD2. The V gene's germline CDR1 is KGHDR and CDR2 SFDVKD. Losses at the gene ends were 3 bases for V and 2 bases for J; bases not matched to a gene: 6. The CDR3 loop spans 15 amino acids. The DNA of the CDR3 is TGTGCCACCAGTGATCCGGGACGGGGGGCCTACGAGCAGTACTTC. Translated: CATSDPGRGAYEQYF.

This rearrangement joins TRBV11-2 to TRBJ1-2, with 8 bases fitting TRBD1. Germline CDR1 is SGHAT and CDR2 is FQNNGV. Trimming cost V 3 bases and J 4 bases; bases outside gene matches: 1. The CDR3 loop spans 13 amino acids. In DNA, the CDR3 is TGTGCCAGCAGCTTCACAGGGGGCTATGGCTACACCTTC. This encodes CASSFTGGYGYTF. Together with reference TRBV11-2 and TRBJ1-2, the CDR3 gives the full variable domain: EAGVAQSPRYKIIEKRQSVAFWCNPISGHATLYWYQQILGQGPKLLIQFQNNGVVDDSQLPKDRFSAERLKGVDSTLKIQPAKLEDSAVYLCASSFTGGYGYTFGSGTRLTVV.

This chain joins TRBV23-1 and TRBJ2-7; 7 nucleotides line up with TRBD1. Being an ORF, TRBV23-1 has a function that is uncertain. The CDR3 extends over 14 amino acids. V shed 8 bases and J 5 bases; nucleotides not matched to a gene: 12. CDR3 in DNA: TGCGCCAGCGGCCCGAGCGACAGGGTGCACGAGCAGTACTTC. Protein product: CASGPSDRVHEQYF.

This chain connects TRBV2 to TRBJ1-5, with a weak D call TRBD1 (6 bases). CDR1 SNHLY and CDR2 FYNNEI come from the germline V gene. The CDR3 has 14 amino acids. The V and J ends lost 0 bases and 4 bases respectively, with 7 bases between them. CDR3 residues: CASSEATGNQPQHF. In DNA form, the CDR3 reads TGTGCCAGCAGTGAAGCGACAGGTAATCAGCCCCAGCATTTT. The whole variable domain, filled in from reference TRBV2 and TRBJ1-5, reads EPEVTQTPSHQVTQMGQEVILRCVPISNHLYFYWYRQILGQKVEFLVSFYNNEISEKSEIFDDQFSVERPDGSNFTLKIRSTKLEDSAMYFCASSEATGNQPQHFGDGTRLSIL.

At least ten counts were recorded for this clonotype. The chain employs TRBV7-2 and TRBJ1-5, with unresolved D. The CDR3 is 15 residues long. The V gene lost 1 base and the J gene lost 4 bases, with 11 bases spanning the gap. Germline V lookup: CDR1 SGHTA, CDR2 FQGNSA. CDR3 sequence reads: CASSLERSSNQPQHF. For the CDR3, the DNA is TGTGCCAGCAGCTTAGAGAGGTCGTCGAATCAGCCCCAGCATTTT.

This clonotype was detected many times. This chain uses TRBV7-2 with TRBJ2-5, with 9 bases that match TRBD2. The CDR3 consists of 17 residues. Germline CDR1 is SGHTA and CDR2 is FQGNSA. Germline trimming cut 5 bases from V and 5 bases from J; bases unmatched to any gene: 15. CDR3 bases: TGTGCCAGCAGCCAACAGGGGCTAGCGGGGATGGTTGAGACCCAGTACTTC. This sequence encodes CASSQQGLAGMVETQYF.

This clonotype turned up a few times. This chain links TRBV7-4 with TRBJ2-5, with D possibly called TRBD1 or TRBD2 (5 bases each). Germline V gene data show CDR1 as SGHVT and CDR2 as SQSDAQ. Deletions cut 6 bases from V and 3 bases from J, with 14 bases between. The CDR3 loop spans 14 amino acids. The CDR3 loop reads CASRPGTKKETQYF. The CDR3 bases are TGTGCCAGCAGACCCGGGACCAAGAAAGAGACCCAGTACTTC.

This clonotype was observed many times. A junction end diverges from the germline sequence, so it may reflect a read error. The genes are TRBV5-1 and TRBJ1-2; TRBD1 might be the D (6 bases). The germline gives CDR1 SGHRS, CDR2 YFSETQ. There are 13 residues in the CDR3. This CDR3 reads CASSLGTNYGYTF. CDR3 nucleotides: TGTGCCAGCAGCTTAGGGACAAACTATGGCTACACCTTC.

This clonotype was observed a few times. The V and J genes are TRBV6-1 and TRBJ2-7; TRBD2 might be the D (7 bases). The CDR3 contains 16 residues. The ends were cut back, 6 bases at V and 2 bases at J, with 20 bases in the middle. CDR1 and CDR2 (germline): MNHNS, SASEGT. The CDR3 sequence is CASRIHGGAHTYEQYF. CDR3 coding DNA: TGTGCCAGCAGGATCCATGGGGGGGCACATACCTACGAGCAGTACTTC.

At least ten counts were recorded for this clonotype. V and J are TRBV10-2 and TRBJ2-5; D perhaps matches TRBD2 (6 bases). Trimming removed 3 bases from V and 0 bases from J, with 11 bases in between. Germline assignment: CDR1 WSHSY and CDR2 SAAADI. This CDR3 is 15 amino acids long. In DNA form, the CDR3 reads TGCGCCAGCAGTGATCGCCGGGACTACCAAGAGACCCAGTACTTC. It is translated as CASSDRRDYQETQYF.

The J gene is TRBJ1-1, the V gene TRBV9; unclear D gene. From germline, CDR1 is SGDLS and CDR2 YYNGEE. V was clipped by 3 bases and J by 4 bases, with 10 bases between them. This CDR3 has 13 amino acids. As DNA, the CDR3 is TGTGCCAGCAGCGGACCCGCGGCCACTGAAGCTTTCTTT. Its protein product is CASSGPAATEAFF.